This TCR beta chain was profiled in a study of cytomegalovirus exposure and HLA in healthy donors. The germline gives CDR1 MNHEY, CDR2 SVGAGI. V was pared by 6 bases and J by 3 bases, with 17 bases between. The CDR3 spans 15 residues. Note on this clone: Its target is not known.

PCR primers comprised 60 Vbeta and 13 Jbeta primers. In the original processing: Tens of millions of unique TCR beta chains, about 11 million of them shared, were counted by a later analysis. Measured with immunoSEQ multiplex PCR; TCRdb has only the in-frame clones, and not every one. V, J and clone size are those of that table, while D and trimming were read from the DNA. The sample has 100,000 to 150,000 clones, less than 80% seen once; the top ten hold 3.5% to 4.5%. Overall study results and limits: In a later analysis, across HLA loci, associated TCR counts were highest for DRB1, lowest for HLA-C. The investigators catalogued some 150 TCR beta chains as cytomegalovirus-associated. The dataset shows that most TCR sequences were rare, while some public TCRs occurred in many donors.

The sequencing input was PBMCs. The sequence was collected from a man younger than 40 in good health and CMV-seronegative. The J gene is TRBJ1-1, the V gene TRBV6-5; TRBD1 might be the D (6 bases). The CDR3 sequence: CASRLLQGGDTEAFF. CDR3 DNA sequence: TGTGCCAGCAGGTTACTCCAAGGGGGGGACACTGAAGCTTTCTTT.